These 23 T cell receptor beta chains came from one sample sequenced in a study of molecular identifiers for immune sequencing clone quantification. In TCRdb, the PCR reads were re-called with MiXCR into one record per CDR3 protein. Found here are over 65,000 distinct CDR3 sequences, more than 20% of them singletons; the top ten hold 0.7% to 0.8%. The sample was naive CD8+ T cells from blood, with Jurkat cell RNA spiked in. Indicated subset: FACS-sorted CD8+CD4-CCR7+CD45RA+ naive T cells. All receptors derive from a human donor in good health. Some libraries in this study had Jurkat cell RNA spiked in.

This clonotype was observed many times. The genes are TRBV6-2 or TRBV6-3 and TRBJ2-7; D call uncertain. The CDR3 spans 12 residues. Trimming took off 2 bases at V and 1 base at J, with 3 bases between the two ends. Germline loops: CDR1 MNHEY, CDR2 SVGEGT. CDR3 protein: CASSYRSYEQYF. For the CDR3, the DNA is TGTGCCAGCAGTTACCGGTCCTACGAGCAGTACTTC.

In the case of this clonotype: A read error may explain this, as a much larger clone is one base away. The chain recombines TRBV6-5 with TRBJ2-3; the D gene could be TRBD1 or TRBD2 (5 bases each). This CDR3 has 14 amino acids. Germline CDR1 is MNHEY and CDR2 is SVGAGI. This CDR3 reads CASSHSGTTDTQYF. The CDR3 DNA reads TGTGCCAGCAGTCACTCGGGGACCACAGATACGCAGTATTTT.

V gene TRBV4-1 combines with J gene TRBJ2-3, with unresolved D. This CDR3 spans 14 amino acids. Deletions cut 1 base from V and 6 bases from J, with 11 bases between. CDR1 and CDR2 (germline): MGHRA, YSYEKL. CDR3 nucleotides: TGCGCCAGCAGCCAAGCCCTTCACGCGGATACGCAGTATTTT. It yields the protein CASSQALHADTQYF.

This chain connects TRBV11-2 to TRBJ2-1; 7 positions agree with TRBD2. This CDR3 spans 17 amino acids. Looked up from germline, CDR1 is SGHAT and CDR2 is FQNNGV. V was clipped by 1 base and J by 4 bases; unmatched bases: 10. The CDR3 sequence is CASSLGSLAARYNEQFF. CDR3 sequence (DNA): TGTGCCAGCAGCTTAGGGTCTCTAGCGGCTAGATACAATGAGCAGTTCTTC. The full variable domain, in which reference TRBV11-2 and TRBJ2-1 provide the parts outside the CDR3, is EAGVAQSPRYKIIEKRQSVAFWCNPISGHATLYWYQQILGQGPKLLIQFQNNGVVDDSQLPKDRFSAERLKGVDSTLKIQPAKLEDSAVYLCASSLGSLAARYNEQFFGPGTRLTVL.

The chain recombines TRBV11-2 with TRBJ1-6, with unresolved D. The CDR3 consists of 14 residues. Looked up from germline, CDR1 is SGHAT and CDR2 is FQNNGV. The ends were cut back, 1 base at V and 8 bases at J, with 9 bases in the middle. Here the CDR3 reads CASSLVGIHSPLHF. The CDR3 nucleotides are TGTGCCAGCAGCTTAGTTGGGATCCATTCACCCCTCCACTTT.

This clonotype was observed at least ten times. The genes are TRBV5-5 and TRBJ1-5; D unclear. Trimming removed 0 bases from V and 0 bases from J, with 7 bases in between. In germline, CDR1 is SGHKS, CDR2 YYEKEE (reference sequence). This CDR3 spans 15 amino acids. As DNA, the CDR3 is TGTGCCAGCAGCTTGGTCAGCAATAGCAATCAGCCCCAGCATTTT. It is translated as CASSLVSNSNQPQHF.

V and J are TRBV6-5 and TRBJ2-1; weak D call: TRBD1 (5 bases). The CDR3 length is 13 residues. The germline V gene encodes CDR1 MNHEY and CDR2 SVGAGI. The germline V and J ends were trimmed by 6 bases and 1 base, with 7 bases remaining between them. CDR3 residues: CASRAGSYNEQFF. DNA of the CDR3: TGTGCCAGCAGGGCAGGGTCCTACAATGAGCAGTTCTTC.

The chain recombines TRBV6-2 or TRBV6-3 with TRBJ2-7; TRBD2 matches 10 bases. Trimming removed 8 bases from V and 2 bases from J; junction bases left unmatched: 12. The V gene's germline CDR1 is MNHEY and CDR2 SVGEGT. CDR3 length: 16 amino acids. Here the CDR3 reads CASGSLAGVPPYEQYF. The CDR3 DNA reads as TGTGCCAGCGGTTCTCTAGCGGGAGTTCCCCCCTACGAGCAGTACTTC.

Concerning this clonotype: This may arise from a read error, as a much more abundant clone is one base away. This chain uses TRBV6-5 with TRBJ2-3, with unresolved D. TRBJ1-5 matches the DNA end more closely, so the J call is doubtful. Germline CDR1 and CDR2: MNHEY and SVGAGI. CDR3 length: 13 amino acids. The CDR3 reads CASSYGGADTQHF. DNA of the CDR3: TGTGCCAGCAGTTACGGTGGAGCAGATACGCAGCATTTT.

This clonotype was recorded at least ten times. The CDR3 loop is CSARSTSGSSYEQYF. In nucleotides, the CDR3 is TGCAGTGCTAGGAGTACTAGCGGGTCCTCCTACGAGCAGTACTTC. The chain combines TRBV20-1 with TRBJ2-7; 9 bases line up with TRBD2. CDR1 and CDR2 from the germline V gene are DFQATT and SNEGSKA (reference sequence). The V segment lost 3 bases and the J segment 0 bases; nucleotides outside the gene matches: 6. This CDR3 contains 15 residues.

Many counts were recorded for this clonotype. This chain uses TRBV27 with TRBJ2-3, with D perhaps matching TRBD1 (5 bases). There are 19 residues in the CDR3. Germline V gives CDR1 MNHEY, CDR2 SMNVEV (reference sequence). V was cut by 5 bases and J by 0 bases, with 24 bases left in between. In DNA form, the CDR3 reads TGTGCCAGCAGTCTCATTCAGGGAACAGGATCATCTAGCACAGATACGCAGTATTTT. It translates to CASSLIQGTGSSSTDTQYF.

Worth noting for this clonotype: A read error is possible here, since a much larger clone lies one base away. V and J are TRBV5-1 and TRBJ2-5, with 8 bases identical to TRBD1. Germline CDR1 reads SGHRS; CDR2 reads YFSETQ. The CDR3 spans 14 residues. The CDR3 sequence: CASRTTGDQEPQYF. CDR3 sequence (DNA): TGCGCCAGCAGGACGACAGGGGATCAAGAGCCCCAGTACTTC.

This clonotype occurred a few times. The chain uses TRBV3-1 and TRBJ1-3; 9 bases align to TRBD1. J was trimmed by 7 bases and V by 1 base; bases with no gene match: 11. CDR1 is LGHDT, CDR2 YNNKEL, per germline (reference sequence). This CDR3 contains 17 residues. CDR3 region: CASSQGSGTGIPNTIYF. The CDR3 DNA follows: TGTGCCAGCAGCCAAGGCAGTGGGACAGGGATCCCTAACACCATATATTTT.

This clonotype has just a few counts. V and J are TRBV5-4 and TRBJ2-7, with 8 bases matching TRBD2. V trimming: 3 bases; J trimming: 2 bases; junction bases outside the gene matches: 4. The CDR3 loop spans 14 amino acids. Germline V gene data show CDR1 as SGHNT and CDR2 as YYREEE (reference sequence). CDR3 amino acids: CASSSGLETYEQYF. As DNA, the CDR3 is TGTGCCAGCAGCTCGGGACTAGAAACCTACGAGCAGTACTTC.

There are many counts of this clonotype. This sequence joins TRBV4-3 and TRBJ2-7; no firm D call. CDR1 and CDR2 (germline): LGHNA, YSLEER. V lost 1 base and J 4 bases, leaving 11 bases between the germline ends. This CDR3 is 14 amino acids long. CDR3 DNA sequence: TGCGCCAGCAGCCAAGGGCTGTCCGGGTACGAGCAGTACTTC. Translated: CASSQGLSGYEQYF.

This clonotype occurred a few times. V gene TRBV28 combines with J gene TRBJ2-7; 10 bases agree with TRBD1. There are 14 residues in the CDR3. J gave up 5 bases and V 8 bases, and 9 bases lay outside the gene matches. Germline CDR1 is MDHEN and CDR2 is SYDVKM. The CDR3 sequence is CASAGGTGVDEQYF. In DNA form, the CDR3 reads TGTGCCAGCGCTGGCGGGACAGGGGTCGACGAGCAGTACTTC.

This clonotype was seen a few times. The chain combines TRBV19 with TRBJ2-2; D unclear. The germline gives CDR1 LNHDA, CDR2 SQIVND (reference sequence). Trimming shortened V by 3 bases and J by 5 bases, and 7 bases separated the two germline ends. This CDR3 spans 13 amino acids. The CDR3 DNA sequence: TGTGCCAGTAGTATTCGTGAGACCGGGGAGCTGTTTTTT. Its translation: CASSIRETGELFF.

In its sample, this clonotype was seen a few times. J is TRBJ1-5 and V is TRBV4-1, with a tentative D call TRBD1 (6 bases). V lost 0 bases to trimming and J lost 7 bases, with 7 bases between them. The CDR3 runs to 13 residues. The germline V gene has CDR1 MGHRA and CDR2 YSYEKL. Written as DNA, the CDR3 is TGCGCCAGCAGCCAAGACGGGGGCCAGCCCCAGCATTTT. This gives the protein CASSQDGGQPQHF.

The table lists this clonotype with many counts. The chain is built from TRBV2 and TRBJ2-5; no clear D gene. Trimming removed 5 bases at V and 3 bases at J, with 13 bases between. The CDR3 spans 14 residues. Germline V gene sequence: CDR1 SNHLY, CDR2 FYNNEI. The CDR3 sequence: CASSFRAIEETQYF. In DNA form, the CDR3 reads TGTGCCAGCAGTTTCCGGGCCATAGAAGAGACCCAGTACTTC.

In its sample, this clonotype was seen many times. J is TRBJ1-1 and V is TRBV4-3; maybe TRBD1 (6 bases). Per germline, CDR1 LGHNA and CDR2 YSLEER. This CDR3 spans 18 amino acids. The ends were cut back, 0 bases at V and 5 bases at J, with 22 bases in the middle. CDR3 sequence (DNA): TGCGCCAGCAGCCAAGATCCCGCAGGGGTGGGGGTTTCGACTGAAGCTTTCTTT. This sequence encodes CASSQDPAGVGVSTEAFF.

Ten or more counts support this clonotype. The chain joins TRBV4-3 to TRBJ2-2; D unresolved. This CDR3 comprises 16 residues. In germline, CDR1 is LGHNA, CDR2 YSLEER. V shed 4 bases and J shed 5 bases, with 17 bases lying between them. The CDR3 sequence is CASSPKLRSRTGELFF. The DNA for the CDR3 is TGCGCCAGCAGCCCGAAGTTACGCTCCAGGACCGGGGAGCTGTTTTTT.

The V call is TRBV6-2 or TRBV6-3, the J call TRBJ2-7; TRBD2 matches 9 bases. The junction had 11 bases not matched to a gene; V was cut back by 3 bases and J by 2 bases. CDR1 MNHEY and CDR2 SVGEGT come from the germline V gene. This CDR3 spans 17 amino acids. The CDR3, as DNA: TGTGCCAGCAGTTATGGTCCGGCTAGCGGGGAGCCCTACGAGCAGTACTTC. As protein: CASSYGPASGEPYEQYF.

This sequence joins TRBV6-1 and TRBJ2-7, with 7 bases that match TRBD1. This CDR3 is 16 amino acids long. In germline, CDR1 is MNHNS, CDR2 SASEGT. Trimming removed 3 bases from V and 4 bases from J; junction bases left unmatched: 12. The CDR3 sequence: CASSDVKKTGFYEQYF. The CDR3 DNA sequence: TGTGCCAGCAGTGATGTAAAAAAGACAGGGTTTTACGAGCAGTACTTC.